This T cell receptor (beta chain) appears in the sequencing data of a study of beta chain features in type 1 diabetes (dated by TCRdb to the late 2010s). Study-wide context: Mean age, gender distribution, total cell number and subset yield were not different between patients and healthy donors. In the study, recently diagnosed type 1 diabetes patients and matched healthy donors were compared on the TCRB repertoires of their sorted circulating CD4+ T cell subsets. Whereas all 30 or so donors provided naive and central memory subsets, regulatory and stem cell-like memory subsets were isolated from just 8 patients and about eight healthy donors. A total of roughly 99 million sorted cells were examined across all samples, and the number of cells per subset was strongly correlated with RNA yield.

Study-level results and caveats: Because cDNA was sequenced instead of genomic DNA, highly expressing activated cells could be over-represented, though the groups showed no difference in activation or CD3 levels. Patients with type 1 diabetes made fewer insertions and deleted more nucleotides at VDJ recombination sites, implying thymic rearrangement abnormalities. Because small numbers of individuals were included in the HLA sub-analyses, any influence of HLA type on TCRB rearrangement was left unresolved. The naive, central memory and regulatory TCRB repertoires appeared to resemble one another more closely among patients than among healthy donors. In all four CD4+ subsets, TCRB CDR3 length was moderately but significantly shorter in type 1 diabetes patients. PCR might favor shorter templates, but patient and control samples were amplified and corrected together, so any skew would affect both groups equally.

From each donor, a single peripheral blood sample of 100 to 150 mL on average was drawn into heparinised tubes. A BD FACSAria II and a panel including CD45RO, CCR7, CD25, CD127, CD95 and CD27 were used to sort naive, central memory, regulatory and stem cell-like memory CD4+ T cells. A purity above 95% was achieved for all sorted populations. PBMCs were separated immediately by Lymphoprep density gradient centrifugation and were stained directly, without being cultured. Samples were stained and sorted in pairs, with one healthy donor and one patient per experiment, so that batch effects were minimized. The entire amount of isolated RNA was reverse transcribed using the High Capacity cDNA Reverse Transcription Kit, so the sequenced TCRB transcripts were expressed ones. Deep immunoSEQ sequencing was applied to naive, central memory and regulatory T cell samples, giving an average of about 3.6 million total reads per sample. After sorted cells were lysed in RLT buffer, RNA was extracted with DNase-treated RNeasy Micro or Mini kits, with the choice depending on cell number. To prevent cross-contamination, every cell subset was processed on its own, while patient and healthy donor samples were processed together. TCRB sequences were amplified from cDNA with the immunoSEQ multiplex PCR, producing 87-bp fragments spanning the CDR3 region. The amplicons were sequenced using the Illumina HiSeq platform. In the authors' own workflow: PCR bias was corrected computationally using synthetic template baselines, and reads within Hamming distance 2 were collapsed, with unmergeable singletons discarded. By aligning reads against IMGT, V, D and J genes, CDR3 length, and insertions or deletions at six rearrangement sites were assigned. Within each subset, clonotype counts were normalized to the number of sorted cells before true diversity and Gini coefficients were calculated with the tcR R package. The overlap coefficient, calculated on TCRB nucleotide sequences, was used to quantify repertoire sharing. This immuneACCESS table, as held by TCRdb, lists in-frame sequences with V and J called but not all clones. Of the missing ones, under half trace to an unresolved V gene in checked studies; the others have no known cause. That table gives V, J and clone size, and the DNA gave D and trimming. In all, the sample holds about 150,000 clones, and around 10% of those were seen once. Of the sample, over 2% is held by the ten largest clones.

This clone was picked up many times. Its antigen remains undetermined. No base quality values were provided; no much bigger clone lies one nucleotide off. V gives up 8 bases and J gives up 9 bases, and the segment between their germline ends measures 21 bases. There are 13 amino acids in the CDR3, from cysteine to phenylalanine inclusive. The kept DNA is CDR3 alone, 39 bases in frame from the first base. The germline V gene encodes CDR1 SQVTM and CDR2 ANQGSEA. Recombination linked TRBV29-1 to TRBJ2-3; the D gene cannot be named for sure. This receptor was identified in a young man in good health. The material sequenced was central memory CD4+ T cells from blood. The nucleotides are TGCAGCCCACTCGGTGGCAAATCCGCCACGCAGTATTTT. Its amino acids are CSPLGGKSATQYF.